Below, 22 T cell receptor beta chains from the same sample are listed, as sequenced in a study of blood T cell repertoires in COVID-19 (TCRdb year 2020). Receptors were amplified or captured by the immunoSEQ multiplex PCR assay. This immuneACCESS table, as held by TCRdb, lists in-frame sequences with V and J called but not all clones. Of the missing ones, under half trace to an unresolved V gene in checked studies; the others have no known cause. The sample contains 60,000 to 85,000 clones, around 90% of them found a single time. The ten largest clones represent 29% of the sample. Sequencing used peripheral blood. These receptors all stem from a woman at least 80 years old with active or convalescent COVID-19.

CDR3 protein: CASRLTGPGEKLFF. The CDR3 DNA follows: TGTGCCAGCAGGCTGACAGGCCCAGGGGAAAAACTGTTTTTT. The chain recombines TRBV28 with TRBJ1-4; D is perhaps TRBD1 (6 bases). Trimming cost V 6 bases and J 8 bases, with 16 bases left between them. The CDR3 covers 14 residues. Germline V gene data show CDR1 as MDHEN and CDR2 as SYDVKM.

This rearrangement joins TRBV5-4 to TRBJ2-3; TRBD2 matches 12 bases. The trim removed 6 bases at V and 10 bases at J, leaving 6 bases unmatched. The V gene's germline CDR1 is SGHNT and CDR2 YYREEE (reference sequence). The CDR3 extends over 13 amino acids. DNA for the CDR3: TGTGCCAGCAATCTAGCGGGGGGGCCAGCGCAGTATTTT. Translating it yields CASNLAGGPAQYF.

The chain carries TRBV7-9 and TRBJ1-5, with 8 bases aligning to TRBD1. CDR1 is SEHNR, CDR2 FQNEAQ, per germline (reference sequence). The CDR3 is made up of 14 amino acids. V was clipped by 0 bases and J by 5 bases; unmatched bases: 0. CDR3 loop: CASSLATGDQPQHF. In DNA form, the CDR3 reads TGTGCCAGCAGCTTAGCGACAGGGGATCAGCCCCAGCATTTT.

This CDR3 reads CASSGTGTGIIYTF. DNA for the CDR3: TGCGCCAGCAGCGGAACCGGGACAGGGATTATCTACACCTTC. The rearrangement joins TRBV5-1 to TRBJ1-2; 9 bases agree with TRBD1. The CDR3 is 14 residues long. V was clipped by 4 bases and J by 10 bases; unmatched bases: 11. Per the germline V gene, CDR1 is SGHRS and CDR2 is YFSETQ.

V and J are TRBV29-1 and TRBJ2-1; 11 nucleotides agree with TRBD1. Germline CDR1 and CDR2: SQVTM and ANQGSEA. V trimming: 7 bases; J trimming: 1 base; junction bases outside the gene matches: 3. CDR3 size: 14 residues. The CDR3 sequence is CSADRGPSYNEQFF. The CDR3 DNA sequence: TGCAGCGCGGACAGGGGGCCATCCTACAATGAGCAGTTCTTC.

This clone has more than one count but fewer than ten. This CDR3 reads CASSVAPKADQNEQFF. DNA for the CDR3: TGTGCCAGCAGCGTAGCCCCGAAAGCGGACCAAAATGAGCAGTTCTTC. This sequence joins TRBV9 and TRBJ2-1; D possibly corresponds to TRBD2 (5 bases). V shed 0 bases and J shed 7 bases, with 17 bases lying between them. The CDR3 is 16 residues long. Germline V gives CDR1 SGDLS, CDR2 YYNGEE.

The chain carries TRBV11-3 and TRBJ2-2; TRBD1 aligns across 8 bases. Germline CDR1 is SGHNT and CDR2 is YENEEA. The CDR3 sequence is 14 residues long. The trim removed 1 base at V and 5 bases at J, leaving 0 bases unmatched. CDR3 region: CASSLGQGTGELFF. The CDR3 nucleotides are TGTGCCAGCAGCTTAGGACAGGGGACCGGGGAGCTGTTTTTT.

The chain has TRBV25-1 and TRBJ1-2, with a weak D call TRBD1 (6 bases). Trimming removed 5 bases at V and 2 bases at J, with 9 bases between. CDR3 size: 13 residues. Germline V gene sequence: CDR1 MGHDK, CDR2 SYGVNS. The CDR3 reads CASSSGQNYGYTF. As DNA, the CDR3 is TGTGCCAGCAGTTCTGGACAGAACTATGGCTACACCTTC.

This clone came up once. The chain uses TRBV18 and TRBJ1-6; 7 bases fit TRBD1. Germline V CDR1 and CDR2: KGHSH, LQKENI. The CDR3 is made up of 14 amino acids. V dropped 2 bases and J dropped 5; count of bases not matched to a gene: 0. The CDR3 bases are TGTGCCAGCTCACCAGACAGGGATAATTCACCCCTCCACTTT. Residues: CASSPDRDNSPLHF.

Here the CDR3 DNA reads TGTGCCAGCAGTTTACCTCGTTTTGCGGGGGATCAGACCCAGTACTTC. Translated: CASSLPRFAGDQTQYF. This sequence joins TRBV28 and TRBJ2-5, with 7 nucleotides matching TRBD2. Germline V lookup: CDR1 MDHEN, CDR2 SYDVKM. J was trimmed by 6 bases and V by 2 bases; bases with no gene match: 12. This CDR3 is 16 amino acids long.

The rearrangement joins TRBV27 to TRBJ1-2, with TRBD1 identical over 7 bases. Looked up from germline, CDR1 is MNHEY and CDR2 is SMNVEV (reference sequence). V shed 8 bases, J shed 4 bases, and the junction held 10 bases outside the gene matches. The CDR3 totals 14 residues. The CDR3 is CASRDRALSYGYTF. The CDR3 nucleotides are TGTGCCAGCCGAGACAGGGCCCTATCCTATGGCTACACCTTC.

This chain links TRBV7-2 with TRBJ2-5; 7 bases agree with TRBD1. The germline V gene encodes CDR1 SGHTA and CDR2 FQGNSA. Trimming took 5 bases from V and 3 from J; bases not matched to a gene: 6. CDR3 length: 14 amino acids. CDR3 bases: TGTGCCAGCAGCAGGCGACAGGGCGAAGAGACCCAGTACTTC. Amino acids: CASSRRQGEETQYF.

This clone turned up a few times. The rearrangement joins TRBV20-1 to TRBJ2-7; D call uncertain. The CDR3 sequence is 11 residues long. The V and J ends lost 3 bases and 5 bases respectively, with 8 bases between them. Germline CDR1 and CDR2: DFQATT and SNEGSKA (reference sequence). The CDR3 DNA reads TGCAGTGCTAGGATTCAGGACGAGCAGTACTTC. Protein product: CSARIQDEQYF.

Only one count was recorded for this clone. CDR3 bases: TGTGCCAGCAGCTTGGTGTCGGACACCATATATTTT. Translation: CASSLVSDTIYF. The chain combines TRBV7-8 with TRBJ1-3, with D hard to call. The CDR3 runs 12 residues. CDR1 is SGHVS and CDR2 is FQNEAQ in the germline V gene. Trimming cost V 3 bases and J 8 bases, with 8 bases left between them.

The genes are TRBV5-1 and TRBJ1-1, with D perhaps matching TRBD1 (6 bases). Germline loops: CDR1 SGHRS, CDR2 YFSETQ. V dropped 10 bases and J dropped 5 bases, with 18 bases sitting between them. This CDR3 spans 13 amino acids. The CDR3 DNA sequence: TGCGCCGGGCGCCGGGGGGCGGATACTGAAGCTTTCTTT. Residues: CAGRRGADTEAFF.

The gene calls are TRBV18 and TRBJ1-4, with D unclear. Germline CDR1 reads KGHSH; CDR2 reads LQKENI. With 3 bases removed from V and 4 bases from J, the gap between germline ends came to 15 bases. This CDR3 has 16 residues. CDR3: CASSPSRGGGNEKLFF. The CDR3 region has the DNA TGTGCCAGCTCACCCTCGAGAGGCGGAGGTAATGAAAAACTGTTTTTT.

In DNA, the CDR3 is TGTGCCAGCTCTAGCGGGACACAGAACTATGGCTACACCTTC. Amino acids: CASSSGTQNYGYTF. This sequence joins TRBV6-5 and TRBJ1-2, with TRBD1 as a possible D gene (6 bases). CDR1 and CDR2 from the germline V gene are MNHEY and SVGAGI. V shed 8 bases and J shed 2 bases, with 15 bases lying between them. The CDR3 is made up of 14 amino acids.

The V gene is TRBV24-1, the J gene TRBJ2-6; possibly TRBD1 for D (5 bases). The germline V and J ends were trimmed by 9 bases and 1 base, with 12 bases remaining between them. Looked up from germline, CDR1 is KGHDR and CDR2 is SFDVKD. The CDR3 contains 15 residues. CDR3 nucleotides: TGTGCCACCGACAGTATGCCGTCTGGGGCCAACGTCCTGACTTTC. It codes for CATDSMPSGANVLTF.

The chain couples TRBV21-1 to TRBJ2-1; the D call TRBD2 from the table was never checked on the DNA. TRBV21-1 is marked as a pseudogene. The CDR3 is made up of 17 amino acids. The CDR3 loop reads CASSKERVASFYNEQFF. As DNA, the CDR3 is TGTGCCAGCAGCAAAGAGAGGGTAGCGAGCTTCTACAATGAGCAGTTCTTC.

V and J are TRBV6-1 and TRBJ2-1; 10 positions agree with TRBD1. Germline trimming cut 4 bases from V and 7 bases from J; bases unmatched to any gene: 7. CDR1 and CDR2 (germline): MNHNS, SASEGT. CDR3 size: 15 residues. The CDR3 here is CASSVRDRGMNEQFF. Written as DNA, the CDR3 is TGTGCCAGCAGTGTTCGGGACAGGGGTATGAATGAGCAGTTCTTC.

In this sample, this clone turned up a few times. CDR3 region: CASSNGRGQPQHF. The CDR3 DNA sequence: TGTGCCAGCAGTAACGGGAGGGGTCAGCCCCAGCATTTT. The V call is TRBV25-1, the J call TRBJ1-5; D possibly corresponds to TRBD1 (5 bases). Germline V gene data show CDR1 as MGHDK and CDR2 as SYGVNS. The V end was cut by 5 bases, the J end by 6 bases, with 11 bases between. The CDR3 loop spans 13 amino acids.

The J gene is TRBJ1-1, the V gene TRBV18; no clear D. The CDR3 spans 12 residues. Trimming left V 6 bases short and J 1 base short, with 6 bases between. Germline assignment: CDR1 KGHSH and CDR2 LQKENI. The CDR3 region is CASSRGNTEAFF. The CDR3, as DNA: TGTGCCAGCTCGCGGGGGAACACTGAAGCTTTCTTT.